This entry concerns a single T cell receptor (beta chain). V gave up 0 bases and J gave up 2 bases, with 12 bases separating them. The CDR3 has 16 residues. The V gene's germline CDR1 is SGDLS and CDR2 YYNGEE. The PCR contained 60 Vbeta and 13 Jbeta primers. The method was immunoSEQ multiplex PCR; TCRdb's version includes in-frame clones alone and lacks a portion of them. Among about 160,000 clones listed, roughly 76% were seen once. The source of the sample is a study of cytomegalovirus exposure and HLA in healthy donors. The TCR originated in a man between 60 and 70 years old in good health and CMV-seronegative. The genes are TRBV9 and TRBJ2-1; D is unresolved. Sequencing input: PBMCs. CDR3 amino acids: CASSVGAGEPYNEQFF. The CDR3 region has the DNA TGTGCCAGCAGCGTAGGGGCAGGCGAACCCTACAATGAGCAGTTCTTC. Combining the CDR3 with reference TRBV9 and TRBJ2-1 gives the whole variable domain DSGVTQTPKHLITATGQRVTLRCSPRSGDLSVYWYQQSLDQGLQFLIQYYNGEERAKGNILERFSAQQFPDLHSELNLSSLELGDSALYFCASSVGAGEPYNEQFFGPGTRLTVL.